Presented here are 9 T cell receptor beta chains from one specimen sequenced in a study of blood T cell repertoires in COVID-19. The data were produced by immunoSEQ multiplex PCR, yet TCRdb's version contains in-frame clones alone and is incomplete. The repertoire holds some 160,000 clones, with 70% to 90% as singletons. Source material: PBMCs or T cells enriched from blood (not recorded which). The receptors derive from a woman aged 40-49 years who had recovered from COVID-19.

This clone was seen only a few times. This chain uses TRBV29-1 with TRBJ1-6; TRBD1 agrees at 9 bases. The CDR3 length is 15 residues. With V trimmed by 6 bases and J by 5 bases, 8 bases remained unmatched. Germline CDR1 SQVTM, CDR2 ANQGSEA. The CDR3 sequence: CSVAMGQGDNSPLHF. CDR3 DNA: TGCAGCGTGGCGATGGGACAGGGAGATAATTCACCCCTCCACTTT.

V and J are TRBV27 and TRBJ2-1; possibly TRBD1 for D (6 bases). Trimming cost V 5 bases and J 2 bases, with 10 bases left between them. The CDR3 contains 14 residues. In germline, CDR1 is MNHEY, CDR2 SMNVEV (reference sequence). CDR3 nucleotide sequence: TGTGCCAGCAGTAACAGGGCTACCTACAATGAGCAGTTCTTC. Translated: CASSNRATYNEQFF.

A single count supports this clone. The chain is built from TRBV30 and TRBJ2-1; TRBD2 matches at 9 bases. The CDR3 runs 15 residues. Germline loops: CDR1 GTSNPN, CDR2 SVGIG (reference sequence). V dropped 0 bases and J dropped 7; count of bases not matched to a gene: 7. CDR3 region: CAWSVSLAGGNEQFF. In DNA, the CDR3 is TGTGCCTGGAGTGTATCTCTGGCGGGAGGGAATGAGCAGTTCTTC. The variable domain in full, with the rest retrieved from reference TRBV30 and TRBJ2-1, is SQTIHQWPATLVQPVGSPLSLECTVEGTSNPNLYWYRQAAGRGLQLLFYSVGIGQISSEVPQNLSASRPQDRQFILSSKKLLLSDSGFYLCAWSVSLAGGNEQFFGPGTRLTVL.

The CDR3 reads CAWSGAHPNEQFF. The CDR3 nucleotides read TGTGCCTGGAGTGGGGCCCATCCCAATGAGCAGTTCTTC. The V gene is TRBV30, the J gene TRBJ2-1; D is undetermined. V lost 1 base and J 6 bases, leaving 10 bases between the germline ends. CDR3 length: 13 amino acids. Germline assignment: CDR1 GTSNPN and CDR2 SVGIG (reference sequence).

This clone was detected once. The chain is built from TRBV30 and TRBJ1-1; the D is unclear. Germline V gene sequence: CDR1 GTSNPN, CDR2 SVGIG (reference sequence). The CDR3 covers 14 residues. V was cut by 3 bases and J by 1 base, with 12 bases left in between. The CDR3 sequence is CAWSPSTGNTEAFF. The CDR3 nucleotides are TGTGCCTGGAGCCCCTCGACGGGGAACACTGAAGCTTTCTTT.

The chain links TRBV5-1 to TRBJ1-3; D not resolved. Germline lookup yields CDR1 SGHRS and CDR2 YFSETQ. The CDR3 spans 15 residues. The ends were cut back, 5 bases at V and 0 bases at J, with 12 bases in the middle. The CDR3 here is CASSGDGSSGNTIYF. The CDR3 DNA sequence: TGCGCCAGCAGTGGTGATGGGAGCTCTGGAAACACCATATATTTT.

This clone was seen only a few times. The gene calls are TRBV19 and TRBJ2-7; D unclear. This CDR3 has 13 residues. Trimming took 0 bases from V and 0 from J, leaving 3 bases between them. Germline CDR1 LNHDA, CDR2 SQIVND (reference sequence). This CDR3 is CASSIDLSYEQYF. CDR3 bases: TGTGCCAGTAGTATAGATCTCTCCTACGAGCAGTACTTC.

This clone was observed a few times. The V and J genes are TRBV19 and TRBJ1-2; the D gene is possibly TRBD1 (5 bases). The germline V and J ends were trimmed by 7 bases and 3 bases, with 15 bases remaining between them. The CDR3 is 14 amino acids. CDR1 and CDR2 from the germline V gene are LNHDA and SQIVND (reference sequence). CDR3 nucleotides: TGTGCCAGTACCTCCCTGGGCAGGGACTATGGCTACACCTTC. This sequence encodes CASTSLGRDYGYTF.

The chain recombines TRBV19 with TRBJ1-3; D call uncertain. Germline CDR1 is LNHDA and CDR2 is SQIVND (reference sequence). The V end was cut by 3 bases, the J end by 0 bases, with 6 bases between. The CDR3 has 14 residues. The CDR3 loop is CASSITYSGNTIYF. DNA of the CDR3: TGTGCCAGTAGTATTACCTACTCTGGAAACACCATATATTTT.